The rows below give T cell receptor beta chains drawn from one sample of a study of T cell responses to AZD1222 COVID-19 vaccine. Using immunoSEQ multiplex PCR, the repertoire was profiled, and TCRdb retains in-frame clones only, with some absent. The sample has about 260,000 clones, 85% to 95% seen once. The material was peripheral blood, obtained on day 0 of AZD1222 vaccination. The source of these receptors is an adult in good health. The CDR3 runs from the conserved cysteine through the conserved F or W.

CSASRDLAGEQYF	TRBV20-1	TRBJ2-7
CASSLSGPPRF	TRBV7-9	TRBJ2-7
CASSRVGQGDYEQYF	TRBV7-6	TRBJ2-7
CASSSSPVPNYGYTF	TRBV4-3	TRBJ1-2
CASSLDRSQAFF	TRBV5-4	TRBJ1-1
CASSGRDRGPYEQYF	TRBV9	TRBJ2-7
CAISLQGTNTEAFF	TRBV10-3	TRBJ1-1
CASSEGGDQPQHF	TRBV10-1	TRBJ1-5
CASSVQTSAYSYEQYF	TRBV19	TRBJ2-7
CASSPRPTANTEAFF	TRBV7-6	TRBJ1-1
CASSYPFTGYNEQFF	TRBV28	TRBJ2-1
CASSLGPQETQYF	TRBV5-1	TRBJ2-5
CASSLGSQETQYF	TRBV13	TRBJ2-5
CSVERLAGGTDTQYF	TRBV29-1	TRBJ2-3
CASSLAPSPLHF	TRBV28	TRBJ1-6
CASSEVDRRQPQHF	TRBV2	TRBJ1-5
CASSLRGIPGQDNEQFF	TRBV7-3	TRBJ2-1
CASSQDIGYQETQYF	TRBV14	TRBJ2-5
CASSTTSPDTQYF	TRBV4-1	TRBJ2-3
CATSAQGHYGYTF	TRBV24-1	TRBJ1-2
CASSLGRGADYGYTF	TRBV5-1	TRBJ1-2
CASSYQTGLGEQYF	TRBV6-5	TRBJ2-7
CSVKRQEETQYF	TRBV29-1	TRBJ2-5
CASSQGAPRARAEAFF	TRBV3-1/TRBV3-2	TRBJ1-1
CASSLPRGGADNEQFF	TRBV5-1	TRBJ2-1
CASSSGSYNEQFF	TRBV12-3/TRBV12-4	TRBJ2-1
CASSLEGRDEQYF	TRBV5-1	TRBJ2-7
CSARTGGEQYF	TRBV20-1	TRBJ2-7
CASSQGGRLFF	TRBV3-1/TRBV3-2	TRBJ1-4
CASSIPHAGGTDTQYF	TRBV4-1	TRBJ2-3
CASSLVQGASFF	TRBV7-9	TRBJ1-1
CASSPQGYTEAFF	TRBV7-3	TRBJ1-1
CASSPGLAGSYNEQFF	TRBV4-1	TRBJ2-1
CASVSRVGMNTEAFF	TRBV2	TRBJ1-1
CASSPPGQAADEQYF	TRBV4-1	TRBJ2-7
CASSLGQGTQPQHF	TRBV28	TRBJ1-5
CASILTETKGYTF	TRBV2	TRBJ1-2
CASSRTSGIVQETQYF	TRBV19	TRBJ2-5
CASTPQGNSPLHF	TRBV19	TRBJ1-6
CASSQLAGGRSTDTQYF	TRBV4-1	TRBJ2-3
CASSAGQGRPRNTQYF	TRBV2	TRBJ2-3
CASSAAGGIDTQYF	TRBV28	TRBJ2-3
CASTASGSYGYTF	TRBV6-6	TRBJ1-2
CASLLREKSKETQYF	TRBV28	TRBJ2-5
CASIGYPTDTQYF	TRBV10-1	TRBJ2-3
CASSKIGQNQPQHF	TRBV7-9	TRBJ1-5
CASSRTSGGPNTGELFF	TRBV2	TRBJ2-2
CASSRGTGAPGLHF	TRBV6-5	TRBJ1-6
CASSQQGGREKLFF	TRBV3-1/TRBV3-2	TRBJ1-4
CASSPGTAAVNYGYTF	TRBV5-1	TRBJ1-2
CASTDSGPSSYEQYF	TRBV6-5	TRBJ2-7
CASSDPGGVRETEAFF	TRBV10-2	TRBJ1-1
CASKAQGQGELFF	TRBV19	TRBJ2-2
CASSGGTASNQPQHF	TRBV5-8	TRBJ1-5
CASSLRGRAALNEKLFF	TRBV5-1	TRBJ1-4